The 9 T cell receptor beta chains presented below share a single source sample, sequenced in a study of blood T cell repertoires in COVID-19. Sequencing was performed with immunoSEQ multiplex PCR; in TCRdb, only in-frame clones are kept and a portion is missing. The sample lists tens of thousands of clones; approximately 80% were seen once. Sequencing was performed on peripheral blood. Source of these receptors: a man between 60 and 75 years old with acute or convalescent COVID-19.

V gene TRBV4-1 combines with J gene TRBJ1-2; 7 bases match TRBD1. The length of the CDR3 is 16 residues. J gave up 1 base and V 2 bases, and 7 bases lay outside the gene matches. Germline V lookup: CDR1 MGHRA, CDR2 YSYEKL. This CDR3 reads CASSQRGTGDNYGYTF. CDR3 coding DNA: TGCGCCAGCAGCCAAAGGGGTACAGGGGATAACTATGGCTACACCTTC.

The rearrangement uses TRBV19 and TRBJ1-5; D perhaps matches TRBD1 (5 bases). Germline V gives CDR1 LNHDA, CDR2 SQIVND (reference sequence). This CDR3 contains 18 residues. V was shortened by 3 bases and J by 2 bases, with 20 bases between the two germline ends. CDR3 DNA: TGTGCCAGTAGTATGGGGATCGCAGGGTTATTTGGCAATCAGCCCCAGCATTTT. Protein product: CASSMGIAGLFGNQPQHF. Together with reference TRBV19 and TRBJ1-5, the CDR3 gives the full variable domain: DGGITQSPKYLFRKEGQNVTLSCEQNLNHDAMYWYRQDPGQGLRLIYYSQIVNDFQKGDIAEGYSVSREKKESFPLTVTSAQKNPTAFYLCASSMGIAGLFGNQPQHFGDGTRLSIL.

The chain carries TRBV5-1 and TRBJ1-6; 12 bases are shared with TRBD1. Per the germline V gene, CDR1 is SGHRS and CDR2 is YFSETQ. The length of the CDR3 is 15 residues. J was trimmed by 14 bases and V by 0 bases; bases with no gene match: 6. The CDR3 DNA sequence: TGCGCCAGCAGCTTGGGGGGACAGGGGGCTCTGACCCTCCACTTT. This encodes CASSLGGQGALTLHF. Complete variable domain (other parts from reference TRBV5-1 and TRBJ1-6): KAGVTQTPRYLIKTRGQQVTLSCSPISGHRSVSWYQQTPGQGLQFLFEYFSETQRNKGNFPGRFSGRQFSNSRSEMNVSTLELGDSALYLCASSLGGQGALTLHFGNGTRLTVT.

The rearrangement uses TRBV6-5 and TRBJ2-1; TRBD1 might be the D (6 bases). CDR3 size: 15 residues. V gave up 3 bases and J gave up 0 bases, with 9 bases separating them. CDR1 and CDR2 from the germline V gene are MNHEY and SVGAGI. For the CDR3, the DNA is TGTGCCAGCAGTTATGACAGGAGCTCCTACAATGAGCAGTTCTTC. Its protein is CASSYDRSSYNEQFF.

The chain links TRBV6-6 to TRBJ1-2, with D unclear. CDR3 length equals 12 residues. Germline CDR1 reads MNHNY; CDR2 reads SVGAGI (reference sequence). Between the trimmed V and J ends, which lost 7 bases and 0 bases, there was a span of 6 bases. The chain's CDR3 is CASTGTNYGYTF. The CDR3 DNA sequence: TGTGCCAGCACGGGGACTAACTATGGCTACACCTTC.

The chain is built from TRBV18 and TRBJ1-5; 10 positions match TRBD1. Looked up from germline, CDR1 is KGHSH and CDR2 is LQKENI. The CDR3 loop spans 16 amino acids. Germline trimming cut 3 bases from V and 4 bases from J; bases unmatched to any gene: 6. The CDR3 coding sequence is TGTGCCAGCTCACCGGGACAGGGGCCGCAAAATCAGCCCCAGCATTTT. Protein: CASSPGQGPQNQPQHF.

The chain is built from TRBV4-3 and TRBJ1-6, with D perhaps TRBD1 (5 bases). Germline values: CDR1 LGHNA, CDR2 YSLEER. The CDR3 is 14 amino acids. Trimming took 2 bases from V and 6 from J, leaving 8 bases between them. Written as DNA, the CDR3 is TGCGCCAGCAGCCAACGACAGTCTAATTCACCCCTCCACTTT. Encoded protein: CASSQRQSNSPLHF.

The chain combines TRBV5-1 with TRBJ1-2; maybe TRBD1 (5 bases). CDR1 SGHRS and CDR2 YFSETQ come from the germline V gene. The CDR3 consists of 14 residues. V lost 2 bases and J 6 bases, leaving 14 bases between the germline ends. DNA for the CDR3: TGCGCCAGCAGCTTTGGGGGGGAAGTGGATGGCTACACCTTC. Translating gives CASSFGGEVDGYTF. The whole variable domain, filled in from reference TRBV5-1 and TRBJ1-2, reads KAGVTQTPRYLIKTRGQQVTLSCSPISGHRSVSWYQQTPGQGLQFLFEYFSETQRNKGNFPGRFSGRQFSNSRSEMNVSTLELGDSALYLCASSFGGEVDGYTFGSGTRLTVV.

This chain links TRBV18 with TRBJ2-5, with 10 bases lining up with TRBD2. CDR1 is KGHSH and CDR2 is LQKENI in the germline V gene. The V and J ends lost 2 bases and 2 bases, in that order; junction bases with no gene match: 11. The CDR3 runs to 18 residues. As DNA, the CDR3 is TGTGCCAGCTCACCAATGTCTAGGACTAGCGGAGGGCAAGAGACCCAGTACTTC. Translated, it gives CASSPMSRTSGGQETQYF.